The rows below give T cell receptor beta chains drawn from one sample of a study of T cell responses to AZD1222 COVID-19 vaccine. Clones were read by immunoSEQ multiplex PCR, and TCRdb kept only the in-frame ones, dropping some. The repertoire includes 97,000 or so clones, roughly 90% of them detected once, and 2.8% sits in the top ten. The sample in question was peripheral blood, obtained on day 0 of AZD1222 vaccination. The receptor set was obtained from an adult in good health. Both conserved end residues are part of each CDR3. Each record gives: D gene, V gene, clone size, J gene, CDR3 protein, CDR3 DNA. A D gene is named only where the DNA matches it firmly. Where a row states a size, it is once, few, many or the class of an expanded clone; other rows omit it.

D gene: TRBD2
V gene: TRBV7-8
clone size: -
J gene: TRBJ2-5
CDR3 protein: CASRRSGRGQETQYF
CDR3 DNA: TGTGCCAGCAGACGAAGCGGGAGGGGGCAAGAGACCCAGTACTTC

D gene: TRBD2
V gene: TRBV5-4
clone size: -
J gene: TRBJ2-1
CDR3 protein: CASSPVRGVLYNEQFF
CDR3 DNA: TGTGCCAGCAGCCCGGTTCGGGGGGTCCTCTACAATGAGCAGTTCTTC

D gene: -
V gene: TRBV2
clone size: -
J gene: TRBJ2-6
CDR3 protein: CASTRGGSGANVLTF
CDR3 DNA: TGTGCCAGCACCAGGGGGGGCTCTGGGGCCAACGTCCTGACTTTC

D gene: TRBD2
V gene: TRBV6-1
clone size: -
J gene: TRBJ2-7
CDR3 protein: CASSEPGLAGVVPYEQYF
CDR3 DNA: TGTGCCAGCAGTGAGCCGGGACTAGCGGGAGTGGTACCCTACGAGCAGTACTTC

D gene: TRBD2
V gene: TRBV5-1
clone size: few
J gene: TRBJ2-5
CDR3 protein: CASSFQAGGVGETQYF
CDR3 DNA: TGCGCCAGCAGCTTCCAAGCGGGAGGGGTCGGAGAGACCCAGTACTTC

D gene: -
V gene: TRBV9
clone size: -
J gene: TRBJ2-3
CDR3 protein: CASSVEGFSDTQYF
CDR3 DNA: TGTGCCAGCAGCGTAGAGGGGTTTTCAGATACGCAGTATTTT

D gene: TRBD1
V gene: TRBV11-3
clone size: -
J gene: TRBJ2-2
CDR3 protein: CASSKGARIGELFF
CDR3 DNA: TGTGCCAGCAGCAAGGGGGCGCGGATAGGGGAGCTGTTTTTT

D gene: -
V gene: TRBV5-1
clone size: -
J gene: TRBJ1-5
CDR3 protein: CASSPWTGSNQPQHF
CDR3 DNA: TGCGCCAGCAGCCCGTGGACGGGGAGCAATCAGCCCCAGCATTTT

D gene: TRBD2
V gene: TRBV9
clone size: -
J gene: TRBJ2-2
CDR3 protein: CASSKTGTSGSFGELFF
CDR3 DNA: TGTGCCAGCAGCAAGACCGGGACTAGCGGGAGTTTCGGGGAGCTGTTTTTT

D gene: TRBD2
V gene: TRBV5-1
clone size: -
J gene: TRBJ2-7
CDR3 protein: CASSPGLAGRHYEQYF
CDR3 DNA: TGCGCCAGCAGCCCCGGACTAGCGGGTCGTCACTACGAGCAGTACTTC

D gene: -
V gene: TRBV4-3
clone size: -
J gene: TRBJ1-2
CDR3 protein: CASSQRSGQGSLWGYTF
CDR3 DNA: TGCGCCAGCAGCCAAAGATCGGGGCAGGGTAGTCTGTGGGGCTACACCTTC

D gene: TRBD1
V gene: TRBV6-5
clone size: -
J gene: TRBJ1-2
CDR3 protein: CASRTTGTANYGYTF
CDR3 DNA: TGTGCCAGCAGAACAACCGGGACAGCTAACTATGGCTACACCTTC

D gene: -
V gene: TRBV3-1/TRBV3-2
clone size: -
J gene: TRBJ2-7
CDR3 protein: CASSQDYYEQYF
CDR3 DNA: TGTGCCAGCAGCCAAGATTACTACGAGCAGTACTTC

D gene: -
V gene: TRBV28
clone size: -
J gene: TRBJ1-2
CDR3 protein: CASSSQDSFYGYTF
CDR3 DNA: TGTGCCAGCAGTTCCCAAGACAGTTTCTATGGCTACACCTTC

D gene: TRBD2
V gene: TRBV23-1
clone size: -
J gene: TRBJ2-2
CDR3 protein: CASSQCWGGLASGRAHTGELFF
CDR3 DNA: TGCGCCAGCAGTCAATGTTGGGGGGGCTTGGCTAGCGGGAGGGCCCACACCGGGGAGCTGTTTTTT

D gene: TRBD1
V gene: TRBV7-8
clone size: -
J gene: TRBJ1-2
CDR3 protein: CASSSTGDRETMGNYGYTF
CDR3 DNA: TGTGCCAGCAGTTCTACGGGGGACAGAGAAACGATGGGGAACTATGGCTACACCTTC

D gene: TRBD2
V gene: TRBV10-3
clone size: -
J gene: TRBJ2-2
CDR3 protein: CAISGDPGTGLKLAGGPATGELFF
CDR3 DNA: TGTGCCATCAGCGGAGATCCCGGGACAGGGCTCAAACTAGCGGGAGGGCCGGCAACGGGGGAGCTGTTTTTT

D gene: TRBD1
V gene: TRBV5-5
clone size: -
J gene: TRBJ1-1
CDR3 protein: CASSRVTGAEAFF
CDR3 DNA: TGTGCCAGCAGCAGGGTTACAGGGGCGGAAGCTTTCTTT

D gene: TRBD1
V gene: TRBV4-1
clone size: -
J gene: TRBJ2-7
CDR3 protein: CASSQEQGAHEQYF
CDR3 DNA: TGCGCCAGCAGCCAAGAACAGGGGGCTCACGAGCAGTACTTC

D gene: TRBD1
V gene: TRBV27
clone size: -
J gene: TRBJ1-2
CDR3 protein: CASRPSTGPNYGYTF
CDR3 DNA: TGTGCCAGCAGACCATCGACAGGGCCCAACTATGGCTACACCTTC

D gene: -
V gene: TRBV9
clone size: -
J gene: TRBJ1-2
CDR3 protein: CASSSTGSGYTF
CDR3 DNA: TGTGCCAGCAGCTCGACAGGTAGCGGCTACACCTTC

D gene: TRBD1
V gene: TRBV12-5
clone size: -
J gene: TRBJ2-2
CDR3 protein: CASGLVWGQGTGELFF
CDR3 DNA: TGTGCTAGTGGTTTGGTATGGGGACAGGGCACCGGGGAGCTGTTTTTT

D gene: -
V gene: TRBV2
clone size: few
J gene: TRBJ1-2
CDR3 protein: CASNDNNYGYTF
CDR3 DNA: TGTGCCAGCAACGACAACAACTATGGCTACACCTTC

D gene: -
V gene: TRBV6-5
clone size: -
J gene: TRBJ2-5
CDR3 protein: CASSYSILETQYF
CDR3 DNA: TGTGCCAGCAGTTACTCGATTCTAGAGACCCAGTACTTC

D gene: TRBD2
V gene: TRBV15
clone size: -
J gene: TRBJ2-1
CDR3 protein: CATSRLAGVYNEQFF
CDR3 DNA: TGTGCCACCAGCAGACTAGCGGGGGTATACAATGAGCAGTTCTTC

D gene: -
V gene: TRBV5-3
clone size: -
J gene: TRBJ2-5
CDR3 protein: CARSFSGTQETQYF
CDR3 DNA: TGTGCCAGAAGCTTTAGCGGCACCCAGGAGACCCAGTACTTC

D gene: -
V gene: TRBV21-1
clone size: -
J gene: TRBJ2-1
CDR3 protein: CASSIEQRPGLGVFNEQFF
CDR3 DNA: TGTGCCAGCAGCATTGAACAAAGACCGGGACTAGGGGTGTTCAATGAGCAGTTCTTC

D gene: TRBD1
V gene: TRBV9
clone size: -
J gene: TRBJ1-1
CDR3 protein: CASSEGQLWTEAFF
CDR3 DNA: TGTGCCAGCAGCGAGGGACAGTTGTGGACTGAAGCTTTCTTT

D gene: -
V gene: TRBV7-9
clone size: -
J gene: TRBJ1-2
CDR3 protein: CASSFQDGTLNGYTF
CDR3 DNA: TGTGCCAGCAGCTTTCAGGACGGAACGTTGAATGGCTACACCTTC

D gene: TRBD1
V gene: TRBV7-8
clone size: -
J gene: TRBJ2-7
CDR3 protein: CASSSRPSTGWNF
CDR3 DNA: TGTGCCAGCAGCTCACGCCCTTCGACAGGGTGGAACTTC

D gene: -
V gene: TRBV29-1
clone size: -
J gene: TRBJ1-3
CDR3 protein: CSVLDSSGNTIYF
CDR3 DNA: TGCAGCGTTTTGGACAGCTCTGGAAACACCATATATTTT

D gene: -
V gene: TRBV19
clone size: -
J gene: TRBJ1-1
CDR3 protein: CASKTRGDTEAFF
CDR3 DNA: TGTGCCAGTAAAACGCGGGGAGACACTGAAGCTTTCTTT

D gene: TRBD1
V gene: TRBV25-1
clone size: -
J gene: TRBJ2-5
CDR3 protein: CASSDRTGTETQYF
CDR3 DNA: TGTGCCAGCAGTGATCGGACAGGAACTGAGACCCAGTACTTC

D gene: TRBD2
V gene: TRBV5-6
clone size: -
J gene: TRBJ2-2
CDR3 protein: CASSIPTRTSGHTGELFF
CDR3 DNA: TGTGCCAGCAGCATCCCGACCCGGACTAGCGGTCACACCGGGGAGCTGTTTTTT

D gene: -
V gene: TRBV7-8
clone size: -
J gene: TRBJ1-2
CDR3 protein: CASSLQGGAYGYTF
CDR3 DNA: TGTGCCAGCAGCTTACAAGGAGGGGCCTATGGCTACACCTTC

D gene: -
V gene: TRBV7-2
clone size: -
J gene: TRBJ2-7
CDR3 protein: CASKSMSYEQYF
CDR3 DNA: TGTGCCAGCAAGTCTATGTCATACGAGCAGTACTTC

D gene: TRBD1
V gene: TRBV18
clone size: -
J gene: TRBJ1-2
CDR3 protein: CASSPPQGAGYGYTF
CDR3 DNA: TGTGCCAGCTCACCACCGCAGGGGGCTGGCTATGGCTACACCTTC

D gene: TRBD2
V gene: TRBV19
clone size: -
J gene: TRBJ2-3
CDR3 protein: CASGRLAPDTQYF
CDR3 DNA: TGTGCCAGTGGGAGACTAGCACCAGATACGCAGTATTTT

D gene: -
V gene: TRBV4-2
clone size: few
J gene: TRBJ2-6
CDR3 protein: CASSQDRGSGANVLTF
CDR3 DNA: TGTGCCAGCAGCCAAGATCGGGGGTCTGGGGCCAACGTCCTGACTTTC

D gene: -
V gene: TRBV2
clone size: -
J gene: TRBJ1-1
CDR3 protein: CASRGTVGNTEAFF
CDR3 DNA: TGTGCCAGCAGAGGGACGGTCGGGAACACTGAAGCTTTCTTT

D gene: -
V gene: TRBV28
clone size: -
J gene: TRBJ2-3
CDR3 protein: CASSFQGGGGTDTQYF
CDR3 DNA: TGTGCCAGCAGTTTCCAGGGCGGCGGTGGCACAGATACGCAGTATTTT

D gene: -
V gene: TRBV7-9
clone size: -
J gene: TRBJ1-4
CDR3 protein: CASSLATAGNEKLFF
CDR3 DNA: TGTGCCAGCAGCTTAGCGACAGCAGGCAATGAAAAACTGTTTTTT

D gene: -
V gene: TRBV30
clone size: -
J gene: TRBJ1-5
CDR3 protein: CAWSVRRNQPQHF
CDR3 DNA: TGTGCCTGGAGTGTACGAAGAAATCAGCCCCAGCATTTT

D gene: TRBD2
V gene: TRBV5-1
clone size: -
J gene: TRBJ2-1
CDR3 protein: CASSLIPSGSSYNEQFF
CDR3 DNA: TGCGCCAGCAGCTTGATTCCTAGCGGGAGCTCCTACAATGAGCAGTTCTTC

D gene: -
V gene: TRBV9
clone size: once
J gene: TRBJ2-3
CDR3 protein: CASSLSPGTGFGSGRATDTQYF
CDR3 DNA: TGTGCCAGCAGCCTGAGTCCCGGGACAGGGTTTGGGAGCGGGAGGGCCACAGATACGCAGTATTTT

D gene: TRBD1
V gene: TRBV28
clone size: -
J gene: TRBJ1-5
CDR3 protein: CASRSQAGTGDYQPQHF
CDR3 DNA: TGTGCCAGCAGATCCCAGGCCGGGACAGGGGATTATCAGCCCCAGCATTTT

D gene: -
V gene: TRBV11-3
clone size: -
J gene: TRBJ1-1
CDR3 protein: CASSADPSTKAFF
CDR3 DNA: TGTGCCAGCAGCGCCGACCCCAGTACAAAAGCTTTCTTT

D gene: -
V gene: TRBV9
clone size: -
J gene: TRBJ1-5
CDR3 protein: CASSARRDQPQHF
CDR3 DNA: TGTGCCAGCAGCGCCCGCAGGGATCAGCCCCAGCATTTT

D gene: -
V gene: TRBV6-5
clone size: -
J gene: TRBJ1-2
CDR3 protein: CASSYHARDTHGYTF
CDR3 DNA: TGTGCCAGCAGTTATCACGCTAGGGACACCCATGGCTACACCTTC

D gene: -
V gene: TRBV25-1
clone size: few
J gene: TRBJ1-1
CDR3 protein: CASSEGRGGIGLNTEAFF
CDR3 DNA: TGTGCCAGCAGTGAAGGGAGGGGAGGGATCGGTTTGAACACTGAAGCTTTCTTT

D gene: -
V gene: TRBV5-1
clone size: -
J gene: TRBJ2-5
CDR3 protein: CASSLGQSQETQYF
CDR3 DNA: TGCGCCAGCAGCTTGGGACAGTCCCAGGAGACCCAGTACTTC

D gene: -
V gene: TRBV28
clone size: few
J gene: TRBJ1-3
CDR3 protein: CASSFPMLSSGNTIYF
CDR3 DNA: TGTGCCAGCAGTTTCCCCATGTTAAGCTCTGGAAACACCATATATTTT

D gene: TRBD2
V gene: TRBV27
clone size: once
J gene: TRBJ2-1
CDR3 protein: CASSLGGSRNEQFF
CDR3 DNA: TGTGCCAGCAGTTTAGGCGGGAGTCGGAATGAGCAGTTCTTC

D gene: -
V gene: TRBV19
clone size: -
J gene: TRBJ2-5
CDR3 protein: CASSTVPGLQETQYF
CDR3 DNA: TGTGCCAGTAGTACAGTACCGGGACTCCAAGAGACCCAGTACTTC

D gene: TRBD2
V gene: TRBV9
clone size: -
J gene: TRBJ2-3
CDR3 protein: CASSVGLAGVAQYF
CDR3 DNA: TGTGCCAGCAGCGTCGGACTAGCGGGAGTAGCGCAGTATTTT